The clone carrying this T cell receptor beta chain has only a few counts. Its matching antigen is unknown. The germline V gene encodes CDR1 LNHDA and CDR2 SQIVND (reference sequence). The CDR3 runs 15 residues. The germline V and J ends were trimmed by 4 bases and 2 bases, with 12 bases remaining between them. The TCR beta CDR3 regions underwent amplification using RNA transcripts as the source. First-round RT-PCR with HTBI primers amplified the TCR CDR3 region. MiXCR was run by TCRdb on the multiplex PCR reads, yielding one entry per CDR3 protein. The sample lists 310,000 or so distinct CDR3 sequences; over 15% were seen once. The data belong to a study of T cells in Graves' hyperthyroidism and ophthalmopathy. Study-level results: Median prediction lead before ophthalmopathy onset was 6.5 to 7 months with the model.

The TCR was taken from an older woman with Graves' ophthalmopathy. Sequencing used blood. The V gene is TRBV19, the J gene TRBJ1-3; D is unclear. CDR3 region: CASSTGRRTGNTIYF. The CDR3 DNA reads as TGTGCCAGTAGTACCGGCAGAAGAACTGGAAACACCATATATTTT.